Listed below are T cell receptor beta chains from one sample, sequenced in a study of cytomegalovirus exposure and HLA in healthy donors. Sequencing was performed with immunoSEQ multiplex PCR; in TCRdb, only in-frame clones are kept and a portion is missing. Among around 160,000 clones listed, over 70% were seen once. Sequenced sample: PBMCs. Receptors originate from a male donor in good health and CMV-seropositive. Both conserved end residues are part of each CDR3. The D gene is left open where the match is weak. Size values are once, few and many counts, or a class for expanded clones, and some rows have none.

d_gene	abundance	j_gene	v_gene	CDR3nt	CDR3aa
-	-	TRBJ1-3	TRBV4-2	TGTGCCAGCAGCCAAGATCCTGTCCCCTCTGGAAACACCATATATTTT	CASSQDPVPSGNTIYF
TRBD1	-	TRBJ2-1	TRBV5-1	TGCGCCAGCAGCTTGGGGCCAGGGGGTAAGAATGAGCAGTTCTTC	CASSLGPGGKNEQFF
TRBD2	-	TRBJ2-2	TRBV2	TGTGCCAGCAACGAGGGCGGGGGGGTCACCGGGGAGCTGTTTTTT	CASNEGGGVTGELFF
-	-	TRBJ2-3	TRBV19	TGTGCCAGTACCCCTACTTTGCGGCGCACAGATACGCAGTATTTT	CASTPTLRRTDTQYF
-	-	TRBJ1-6	TRBV5-1	TGCGCCAGCAGCTTGGACAGCTCCAATAATTCACCCCTCCACTTT	CASSLDSSNNSPLHF
-	-	TRBJ2-7	TRBV30	TGTGCCTGGGCTCTACAGGGCACCCTCTACGAGCAGTACTTC	CAWALQGTLYEQYF
-	-	TRBJ2-3	TRBV7-8	TGTGCCAGCTCCTCTCTCGGGGCAGATACGCAGTATTTT	CASSSLGADTQYF
TRBD1	-	TRBJ1-1	TRBV6-6	TGTGCCAGCAGGGCCGGGACAGGCGAAGGAGCTTTCTTT	CASRAGTGEGAFF
-	-	TRBJ1-2	TRBV7-9	TGTGCCAGCAGCTTAGAGGCACAGAACTATGGCTACACCTTC	CASSLEAQNYGYTF
TRBD1	few	TRBJ1-1	TRBV5-6	TGTGCCAGCAGCTCGACAGGGTACACTGAAGCTTTCTTT	CASSSTGYTEAFF
TRBD2	-	TRBJ2-1	TRBV13	TGTGCCAGCAGCTTAAGGCTGTACCTAGCGGGGGGGAGCTCCTACAATGAGCAGTTCTTC	CASSLRLYLAGGSSYNEQFF
-	once	TRBJ1-2	TRBV11-2	TGTGCCAGCAGCTTAACGGCGGACTACTATGGCTACACCTTC	CASSLTADYYGYTF
-	-	TRBJ2-1	TRBV4-1	TGCGCCAGCAGCCAAGTAATGTCGGGAAACAATGAGCAGTTCTTC	CASSQVMSGNNEQFF
-	few	TRBJ1-1	TRBV6-1	TGTGCCAGCAGCTTCGGGAGGGGGAACACTGAAGCTTTCTTT	CASSFGRGNTEAFF
-	-	TRBJ2-2	TRBV10-1	TGCGCCAGCAGTGAGTCTAAGGGGGCCGGGGAGCTGTTTTTT	CASSESKGAGELFF
-	-	TRBJ2-1	TRBV30	TGTGCCTGGAGTGTAATGCAGAGAGGGGAGCAGTTCTTC	CAWSVMQRGEQFF
TRBD1	-	TRBJ2-1	TRBV6-1	TGTGCCAGCAACGCCGACAGGGCTGCCTACAATGAGCAGTTCTTC	CASNADRAAYNEQFF
TRBD1	-	TRBJ2-7	TRBV10-3	TGTGCCATCAGCCCGGGACAGACCTACGAGCAGTACTTC	CAISPGQTYEQYF
-	-	TRBJ2-7	TRBV5-4	TGTGCCAGCAGCTTGGAGGCAGGGTCAGGCTACGAGCAGTACTTC	CASSLEAGSGYEQYF
-	once	TRBJ1-5	TRBV4-1	TGCGCCAGCAGCCAAGAGGGAGGCGAGGGCCAGCCCCAGCATTTT	CASSQEGGEGQPQHF
TRBD1	-	TRBJ1-2	TRBV19	TGTGCCAGTAGTATATCCGGGACAGCAGAACCCCATTGGGGCTACACCTTC	CASSISGTAEPHWGYTF
-	-	TRBJ1-1	TRBV5-1	TGCGCCAGCAGGGCCGCCGTGTTACCGAACACTGAAGCTTTCTTT	CASRAAVLPNTEAFF
-	-	TRBJ2-6	TRBV5-1	TGCGCCAGCAGGGGAGAAACTCCGGGGGCCAACGTCCTGACTTTC	CASRGETPGANVLTF
TRBD2	-	TRBJ2-7	TRBV5-1	TGCGCCAGCAGCTTGGGACAGCGGGGGGACGAGCAGTACTTC	CASSLGQRGDEQYF
-	-	TRBJ1-2	TRBV15	TGTGCCACCAGCAGAGCTGCGGCGGACTATGGCTACACCTTC	CATSRAAADYGYTF
-	-	TRBJ2-2	TRBV5-1	TGCGCCAGCAGCCTCCCACTAGACACCGGGGAGCTGTTTTTT	CASSLPLDTGELFF
-	-	TRBJ2-7	TRBV7-2	TGTGCCAGCAGCTACCAGACAGTACCGGACTACGAGCAGTACTTC	CASSYQTVPDYEQYF
-	-	TRBJ1-1	TRBV29-1	TGCAGCGTTGATAGGGCAGGGGCGGGCGCTGAAGCTTTCTTT	CSVDRAGAGAEAFF
-	-	TRBJ1-5	TRBV6-5	TGTGCCAGCAGGGGCACAGGGATCATCAATCAGCCCCAGCATTTT	CASRGTGIINQPQHF
-	-	TRBJ2-3	TRBV19	TGTGCCAGTAGTTTCGGGATCACAGATACGCAGTATTTT	CASSFGITDTQYF
-	-	TRBJ1-6	TRBV9	TGTGCCAGCAGCGTAGCCCCGACGGGTTCACCCCTCCACTTT	CASSVAPTGSPLHF
TRBD2	-	TRBJ2-5	TRBV27	TGTGCCAGCAGTTCTGGTAGCGGGGGGCGACCCCAAGAGACCCAGTACTTC	CASSSGSGGRPQETQYF
-	-	TRBJ2-2	TRBV7-6	TGTGCCGCGGGCCAGGGATCGGACTACTACACCGGGGAGCTGTTTTTT	CAAGQGSDYYTGELFF
-	few	TRBJ1-4	TRBV5-1	TGCGCCAGCTCGAGGTTGGGAGGTGAAAATGAAAAACTGTTTTTT	CASSRLGGENEKLFF
TRBD1	-	TRBJ2-3	TRBV10-3	TGTGCCATCAGCCCGGACAGGGGGCGAGATACGCAGTATTTT	CAISPDRGRDTQYF
-	-	TRBJ2-7	TRBV7-2	TGTGCCAGCAGCCCTAGCTTGGGGAGCTCCTACGAGCAGTACTTC	CASSPSLGSSYEQYF
-	-	TRBJ2-7	TRBV5-8	TGTGCCAGCAGCTTCACGGGCGAGCAGTACTTC	CASSFTGEQYF
TRBD2	-	TRBJ2-1	TRBV19	TGTGCCAGTAGTATAGGGACTAGCGGGGTACCTGCCATCTTC	CASSIGTSGVPAIF
TRBD2	-	TRBJ2-5	TRBV2	TGTGCCAGCAGTGCCCCAGCGGGGGGGCAAGAGACCCAGTACTTC	CASSAPAGGQETQYF
-	-	TRBJ1-1	TRBV6-6	TGTGCCAGCAGTTTCGAAAGACCAGGGCCCCACACTGAAGCTTTCTTT	CASSFERPGPHTEAFF
TRBD2	-	TRBJ2-1	TRBV13	TGTGCCAGCAGCTTTTGGGGCGGGGGGGCTTACAATGAGCAGTTCTTC	CASSFWGGGAYNEQFF
TRBD1	-	TRBJ2-7	TRBV5-6	TGTGCCAGCAGCAGACAGGGTCCCCGGTACGAGCAGTACTTC	CASSRQGPRYEQYF
-	few	TRBJ1-5	TRBV5-5	TGTGCCAGCAGCTTGGTTTATAGCAATCAGCCCCAGCATTTT	CASSLVYSNQPQHF
-	-	TRBJ2-7	TRBV5-1	TGCGCCAGCAGCTTGGAGGGGGATCGATACGAGCAGTACTTC	CASSLEGDRYEQYF
TRBD1	-	TRBJ2-7	TRBV19	TGTGCCAGTAGTATGGGTACAGGGGCCTCCTACGAGCAGTACTTC	CASSMGTGASYEQYF
TRBD1	-	TRBJ1-1	TRBV10-3	TGTGCCATCAGCACCGAGAGGGGGCGAAGCACTGAAGCTTTCTTT	CAISTERGRSTEAFF
-	many	TRBJ1-1	TRBV12-5	TGTGCTAGTGCCTCCGGTTACACTGAAGCTTTCTTT	CASASGYTEAFF
-	-	TRBJ2-1	TRBV30	TGTGCCTCCTCAGGGGACGATGAGCAGTTCTTC	CASSGDDEQFF
TRBD2	-	TRBJ2-3	TRBV4-1	TGCGCCAGCAGCCCCGGTGGAAGCGGGGGGGAAGATACGCAGTATTTT	CASSPGGSGGEDTQYF
TRBD1	-	TRBJ2-7	TRBV6-5	TGTGCCAGCAGTACGACAGGGCCTACCTACGAGCAGTACTTC	CASSTTGPTYEQYF
-	once	TRBJ2-5	TRBV4-3	TGCGCCAGCAGCCAAGAATCCAGGGTCGGGGAGACCCAGTACTTC	CASSQESRVGETQYF
-	-	TRBJ1-4	TRBV19	TGTGCCAGTAGTAACTCCGGGGGAGGGGTCTATGAAAAACTGTTTTTT	CASSNSGGGVYEKLFF
-	-	TRBJ2-7	TRBV15	TGTGCCACCAGCGGAGGCGGGTCCTACGAGCAGTACTTC	CATSGGGSYEQYF
-	-	TRBJ1-2	TRBV15	TGTGCCACCAGCGGGGCAAGCGGCTACACCTTC	CATSGASGYTF
TRBD2	-	TRBJ2-3	TRBV27	TGTGCCAGCAGTTTCCTAGCGGGGGGGACAGATACGCAGTATTTT	CASSFLAGGTDTQYF
-	-	TRBJ1-1	TRBV27	TGTGCCAGCAGTGCCTCGGTGAACACTGAAGCTTTCTTT	CASSASVNTEAFF